The rows below give T cell receptor beta chains drawn from one sample of a study of control samples from healthy donors and cancer patients. Libraries were prepared by immunoSEQ multiplex PCR; TCRdb keeps only in-frame clonotypes and omits some of them. The sample has about 28,000 clones; roughly 89% are singletons. Sequencing was performed on PBMCs. The receptors here all came from a man between 50 and 59 years old with lung cancer. Both conserved end residues are part of each CDR3. The D gene is left open where the match is weak. Size is omitted from some rows. Given values are once, few, many or a class for expanded clones.

d_gene,j_gene,abundance,v_gene,CDR3aa,CDR3nt
NA,TRBJ1-5,once,TRBV6-2/TRBV6-3,CASSLLGYQPQHF,TGTGCCAGCAGTCTCTTAGGTTATCAGCCCCAGCATTTT
TRBD2,TRBJ2-1,NA,TRBV5-1,CASSLDGSGGLNEQFF,TGCGCCAGCAGCTTGGACGGTAGCGGGGGTTTGAATGAGCAGTTCTTC
NA,TRBJ1-1,NA,TRBV4-1,CASSQGLLTRKKNTEAFF,TGCGCCAGCAGCCAAGGGTTGCTGACTCGGAAAAAGAACACTGAAGCTTTCTTT
NA,TRBJ1-5,NA,TRBV4-3,CASSQGPGGDQPQHF,TGCGCCAGCAGCCAAGGTCCCGGAGGAGATCAGCCCCAGCATTTT
TRBD1,TRBJ2-7,once,TRBV7-8,CASSRGGQGTYEQYF,TGTGCCAGCAGCCGCGGGGGACAGGGAACCTACGAGCAGTACTTC
NA,TRBJ1-4,NA,TRBV12-3/TRBV12-4,CASSLRDQRVFF,TGTGCCAGCAGTTTACGTGATCAGCGGGTGTTTTTT
NA,TRBJ2-3,NA,TRBV2,CASDGDTQYF,TGTGCCAGCGATGGGGATACGCAGTATTTT
NA,TRBJ2-2,NA,TRBV3-1/TRBV3-2,CASSQQETGELFF,TGTGCCAGCAGCCAACAGGAGACCGGGGAGCTGTTTTTT
NA,TRBJ2-1,NA,TRBV10-3,CAAKGRLHNEQFF,TGTGCCGCTAAAGGAAGGCTTCACAATGAGCAGTTCTTC
NA,TRBJ1-1,NA,TRBV3-1/TRBV3-2,CASSQDARGTEAFF,TGTGCCAGCAGCCAAGATGCCCGGGGCACTGAAGCTTTCTTT
NA,TRBJ2-5,NA,TRBV7-9,CASSPGRGKETQYF,TGTGCCAGCAGCCCCGGACGGGGAAAAGAGACCCAGTACTTC
TRBD2,TRBJ2-3,NA,TRBV4-3,CASSQMVAGGSDTQYF,TGCGCCAGCAGCCAAATGGTAGCGGGGGGGTCAGATACGCAGTATTTT
NA,TRBJ1-3,NA,TRBV5-1,CASSPRVSSSGNTIYF,TGCGCCAGCAGCCCCCGGGTTTCGAGCTCTGGAAACACCATATATTTT
NA,TRBJ1-6,NA,TRBV28,CASSGQLSSYNSPLHF,TGTGCCAGCAGTGGACAGCTAAGCTCCTATAATTCACCCCTCCACTTT
TRBD2,TRBJ2-2,NA,TRBV5-1,CATQDSGGGGTGELFF,TGCGCCACCCAAGACAGCGGGGGAGGTGGCACCGGGGAGCTGTTTTTT
NA,TRBJ1-2,NA,TRBV6-5,CASSYSADKGYTF,TGTGCCAGCAGTTACTCCGCGGATAAGGGCTACACCTTC
NA,TRBJ1-2,NA,TRBV28,CASSLVNYGYTF,TGTGCCAGCAGTTTGGTTAACTATGGCTACACCTTC
NA,TRBJ1-6,NA,TRBV4-3,CASSQEVSPYNSPLHF,TGCGCCAGCAGCCAAGAGGTCAGTCCCTATAATTCACCCCTCCACTTT
NA,TRBJ2-1,NA,TRBV10-3,CAISDTTGTSSYNEQFF,TGTGCCATCAGTGATACGACAGGGACTTCCTCCTACAATGAGCAGTTCTTC
NA,TRBJ1-1,NA,TRBV21-1,CASSILLEGLNTEAFF,TGTGCCAGCAGCATACTTCTGGAGGGTTTGAACACTGAAGCTTTCTTT
NA,TRBJ1-1,NA,TRBV29-1,CSVPPGAVWAAFF,TGCAGCGTTCCACCAGGGGCCGTCTGGGCAGCTTTCTTT
TRBD1,TRBJ2-2,NA,TRBV9,CASSAGQGPDTGELFF,TGTGCCAGCAGCGCCGGACAGGGCCCCGACACCGGGGAGCTGTTTTTT
NA,TRBJ2-5,NA,TRBV19,CASSTRKETQYF,TGTGCCAGTAGTACGCGAAAAGAGACCCAGTACTTC
NA,TRBJ2-1,NA,TRBV7-2,CASSLAGTYNEQFF,TGTGCCAGCAGCTTAGCGGGGACCTACAATGAGCAGTTCTTC
NA,TRBJ1-1,NA,TRBV27,CASSLTLPGLDGNTEAFF,TGTGCCAGCAGTCTCACTCTACCCGGGCTGGACGGGAACACTGAAGCTTTCTTT
TRBD2,TRBJ2-5,NA,TRBV6-2/TRBV6-3,CASSLPLLAGTETQYF,TGTGCCAGCAGTTTACCGTTGCTAGCGGGGACCGAGACCCAGTACTTC
TRBD2,TRBJ2-1,NA,TRBV6-2/TRBV6-3,CASSPEGLAGESYNEQFF,TGTGCCAGCAGTCCCGAAGGGCTAGCGGGGGAATCCTACAATGAGCAGTTCTTC
NA,TRBJ2-1,NA,TRBV3-1/TRBV3-2,CASSQDWGIGVQFF,TGTGCCAGCAGCCAAGATTGGGGTATTGGTGTACAGTTCTTC
NA,TRBJ2-1,NA,TRBV5-1,CASSLQGRISSTEQFF,TGCGCCAGCAGCTTGCAAGGGCGGATAAGCTCGACTGAGCAGTTCTTC
NA,TRBJ1-1,once,TRBV30,CAWIGQVNTEAFF,TGTGCCTGGATAGGGCAGGTGAACACTGAAGCTTTCTTT
TRBD1,TRBJ1-1,few,TRBV4-3,CASSQDRGGEAFF,TGCGCCAGCAGCCAGGACAGGGGGGGTGAAGCTTTCTTT
NA,TRBJ1-6,NA,TRBV6-6,CASRSSGQTYNSPLHF,TGTGCCAGCAGATCGTCGGGGCAGACTTATAATTCACCCCTCCACTTT
TRBD1,TRBJ1-1,NA,TRBV28,CASSTKGQMHTEAFF,TGTGCCAGCAGCACGAAGGGACAGATGCATACTGAAGCTTTCTTT
NA,TRBJ2-1,once,TRBV21-1,CASSKVRGEDGPYNEQFF,TGTGCCAGCAGCAAAGTAAGGGGAGAGGACGGCCCCTACAATGAGCAGTTCTTC
TRBD1,TRBJ1-3,NA,TRBV11-2,CASSWDREAGNTIYF,TGTGCCAGCAGCTGGGACAGGGAGGCAGGAAACACCATATATTTT
NA,TRBJ1-4,NA,TRBV3-1/TRBV3-2,CASSQDIWDTVYEKLFF,TGTGCCAGCAGCCAAGATATATGGGACACCGTATATGAAAAACTGTTTTTT
NA,TRBJ2-1,NA,TRBV7-9,CASSLQGGVNEQFF,TGTGCCAGCAGTTTACAAGGGGGGGTCAATGAGCAGTTCTTC
NA,TRBJ1-5,NA,TRBV28,CASSLRGPPGDGNQPQHF,TGTGCCAGCAGTTTAAGGGGCCCGCCGGGGGACGGCAATCAGCCCCAGCATTTT